This TCR beta chain stems from a study of monozygotic twins with cystic fibrosis. Germline CDR1 is SGHDT and CDR2 is YYEEEE. V lost 6 bases to trimming and J lost 7 bases, with 22 bases between them. There are 15 residues in the CDR3. Sequenced by immunoSEQ multiplex PCR; TCRdb stores in-frame clones only, minus some. The sample shows around 30,000 clones, around four fifths of them seen only once. The chain recombines TRBV5-6 with TRBJ1-1, with D maybe TRBD1 (6 bases). The sequence was obtained from a girl aged 2-10 years with cystic fibrosis. The specimen was blood. CDR3 sequence: CASTSLTDSPIEAFF. CDR3 bases: TGTGCCAGCACCTCGTTAACGGACAGCCCAATTGAAGCTTTCTTT.